Each of the 31 T cell receptor beta chains below was sequenced from the same sample in a study of metastatic and nonmetastatic thyroid tumors. TCRdb re-called the PCR reads with MiXCR. The sample consists of about 2,500 clones, 25% of them appearing once. Not a single patient had been given any form of treatment at any point before undergoing thyroid surgery. The specimen sequenced was adjacent normal tissue. The receptors shown here come from a male donor with papillary thyroid cancer or a benign thyroid nodule (not recorded which). Some clones in this sample may be carry-over from other donors' samples.

This chain connects TRBV2 to TRBJ2-6; 9 bases fit TRBD2. Germline CDR1 reads SNHLY; CDR2 reads FYNNEI. V lost 7 bases, J lost 4 bases, and 8 bases stayed unmatched. The CDR3 runs 16 residues. DNA of the CDR3: TGTGCCAGCAACGCGAACCTAGCGGGAGGGGCCAACGTCCTGACTTTC. This encodes CASNANLAGGANVLTF.

Judged by abundance, this clone is large (0.1 to 1%). The chain has TRBV12-3 or TRBV12-4 and TRBJ2-7; TRBD1 matches at 9 bases. J was trimmed by 3 bases and V by 3 bases; bases with no gene match: 3. This CDR3 has 14 residues. The CDR3 coding sequence is TGTGCCAGCAGTTTCGCGACAGGGGGCTACGAGCAGTACTTC. The encoded protein is CASSFATGGYEQYF.

The V and J genes are TRBV27 and TRBJ2-5; 7 positions agree with TRBD1. Per the germline V gene, CDR1 is MNHEY and CDR2 is SMNVEV (reference sequence). There are 14 residues in the CDR3. The ends lost 6 bases at V and 0 bases at J; junction bases unmatched: 4. The CDR3 loop is CASRSGQNQETQYF. The DNA of the CDR3 is TGTGCCAGCAGATCGGGACAGAACCAAGAGACCCAGTACTTC.

The table lists this clone with a few counts. A much larger clone differs from this one at a single base, so this may be a read error. Since the CDR3 does not end with the conserved phenylalanine or tryptophan, this likely comes from a read error. This chain connects TRBV3-1 to TRBJ2-1; 11 nucleotides line up with TRBD2. The CDR3 extends over 16 amino acids. Germline loops: CDR1 LGHDT, CDR2 YNNKEL (reference sequence). The V and J ends lost 3 bases and 5 bases, in that order; junction bases with no gene match: 6. CDR3 in DNA: TGTGCCAGCAGCCACCCGACTAGCGGGGCTCACAATGAGCAGTTCCTC. Translation gives CASSHPTSGAHNEQFL.

This clone has just a few counts. This chain connects TRBV28 to TRBJ1-5, with a weak D call TRBD1 (5 bases). The V gene lost 7 bases and the J gene lost 6 bases, with 16 bases spanning the gap. CDR3 length equals 14 residues. Germline CDR1 is MDHEN and CDR2 is SYDVKM. CDR3 sequence reads: CASNTGGNVQPQHF. CDR3 coding DNA: TGTGCCAGCAACACTGGGGGGAACGTTCAGCCCCAGCATTTT.

This clone is categorized as medium-sized (0.01 to 0.1%). The V gene is TRBV19, the J gene TRBJ2-3, with 7 bases matching TRBD1. The germline V gene has CDR1 LNHDA and CDR2 SQIVND (reference sequence). The ends lost 5 bases at V and 4 bases at J; junction bases unmatched: 3. This CDR3 is 13 amino acids long. CDR3: CASSSTGPDTQYF. The CDR3 DNA sequence: TGTGCCAGTAGTTCGACAGGGCCAGATACGCAGTATTTT.

The chain has TRBV2 and TRBJ2-3, with D perhaps matching TRBD1 (6 bases). Germline assignment: CDR1 SNHLY and CDR2 FYNNEI. V was shortened by 6 bases and J by 4 bases, with 14 bases between the two germline ends. The CDR3 consists of 14 residues. In DNA form, the CDR3 reads TGTGCCAGCAGCCGAATGGGGGCGGCAGATACGCAGTATTTT. Translation gives CASSRMGAADTQYF.

Only a few counts were recorded for this clone. The rearrangement joins TRBV6-1 to TRBJ2-1; D perhaps matches TRBD1 (5 bases). Trimming shortened V by 6 bases and J by 4 bases, and 16 bases separated the two germline ends. The CDR3 spans 15 residues. Germline loops: CDR1 MNHNS, CDR2 SASEGT. CDR3 protein: CASSPWQGGYNEQFF. The DNA for the CDR3 is TGTGCCAGCAGCCCCTGGCAGGGTGGGTACAATGAGCAGTTCTTC.

This chain links TRBV15 with TRBJ2-7, with 7 bases identical to TRBD2. This CDR3 has 17 residues. In germline, CDR1 is LNHNV, CDR2 YYDKDF (reference sequence). Trimming took 6 bases from V and 4 from J; bases not matched to a gene: 18. The CDR3 loop reads CATRRGRGEGERYEQYF. CDR3 DNA sequence: TGTGCCACCAGACGAGGGAGGGGAGAGGGCGAGAGATACGAGCAGTACTTC.

This chain links TRBV20-1 with TRBJ1-2, with 7 nucleotides matching TRBD1. Germline lookup yields CDR1 DFQATT and CDR2 SNEGSKA (reference sequence). Unmatched junction bases numbered 6, after V lost 5 bases and J lost 0 bases. There are 14 residues in the CDR3. CDR3 sequence: CSAAGTAANYGYTF. As DNA, the CDR3 is TGCAGTGCTGCCGGGACAGCGGCTAACTATGGCTACACCTTC.

This chain uses TRBV12-3 or TRBV12-4 with TRBJ1-1, with 9 bases lining up with TRBD1. The length of the CDR3 is 14 residues. The junction had 12 bases not matched to a gene; V was cut back by 5 bases and J by 11 bases. The CDR3 reads CASSLRTGESEAFF. The DNA for the CDR3 is TGTGCCAGCAGTCTGCGGACAGGGGAGTCGGAGGCTTTCTTT.

This clone is labeled large (0.1 to 1%). The sample holds other DNA sequences that translate to the same CDR3. The V and J genes are TRBV28 and TRBJ2-3; 7 bases are a match to TRBD2. Germline lookup yields CDR1 MDHEN and CDR2 SYDVKM. Trimming cost V 10 bases and J 3 bases; bases outside gene matches: 13. This CDR3 has 15 amino acids. CDR3 nucleotide sequence: TGTGCCACGTTGGGGGGGGACTATCAGACAGATACGCAGTATTTT. Translating it yields CATLGGDYQTDTQYF.

This chain links TRBV6-2 or TRBV6-3 with TRBJ1-5; unclear D gene. Per the germline V gene, CDR1 is MNHEY and CDR2 is SVGEGT. The CDR3 runs to 18 residues. Trimming removed 0 bases at V and 2 bases at J, with 17 bases between. CDR3 DNA: TGTGCCAGCAGTTACTCAATCACTGGGGTCGATGGCAATCAGCCCCAGCATTTT. Translated: CASSYSITGVDGNQPQHF.

This clone has only a few counts. This chain connects TRBV27 to TRBJ2-1; 10 positions match TRBD2. The CDR3 loop spans 15 amino acids. V lost 6 bases and J lost 8; bases outside the gene matches: 10. Germline lookup yields CDR1 MNHEY and CDR2 SMNVEV (reference sequence). The CDR3 sequence: CASRRAGGPLDEQFF. The CDR3 nucleotides are TGTGCCAGCAGACGAGCGGGAGGGCCTTTGGATGAGCAGTTCTTC.

V is TRBV11-2 and J is TRBJ2-7; D is uncertain. The V and J ends lost 1 base and 3 bases respectively, with 10 bases between them. This CDR3 is 14 amino acids long. CDR1 and CDR2 (germline): SGHAT, FQNNGV. The CDR3 DNA follows: TGTGCCAGCAGCTTAGGCGGCTCGCTCTACGAGCAGTACTTC. It yields the protein CASSLGGSLYEQYF. The entire variable domain, with the rest obtained from reference TRBV11-2 and TRBJ2-7, is as follows: EAGVAQSPRYKIIEKRQSVAFWCNPISGHATLYWYQQILGQGPKLLIQFQNNGVVDDSQLPKDRFSAERLKGVDSTLKIQPAKLEDSAVYLCASSLGGSLYEQYFGPGTRLTVT.

About this clone itself: One end of the junction does not line up with germline, which may come from a read error. The chain's CDR3 is CSANEIPETRVLRIF. The CDR3 DNA is TGCAGTGCTAACGAAATACCGGAGACCAGGGTCCTTCGGATCTTC. The chain combines TRBV20-1 with TRBJ2-1; maybe TRBD1 (5 bases). The CDR3 spans 15 residues. The germline gives CDR1 DFQATT, CDR2 SNEGSKA (reference sequence).

The V and J genes are TRBV27 and TRBJ1-5; a possible D gene is TRBD1 (6 bases). The CDR3 covers 16 residues. Germline CDR1 MNHEY, CDR2 SMNVEV (reference sequence). V gave up 2 bases and J gave up 4 bases, with 15 bases separating them. The CDR3: CASSLRAGVLNQPQHF. The CDR3 DNA reads as TGTGCCAGCAGTTTAAGGGCAGGGGTTTTGAATCAGCCCCAGCATTTT.

This chain links TRBV28 with TRBJ2-2, with a possible D match to TRBD2 (5 bases). The CDR3 runs to 13 residues. Germline lookup yields CDR1 MDHEN and CDR2 SYDVKM. The V and J ends lost 2 bases and 6 bases respectively, with 7 bases between them. The CDR3 is CASSLVRAGELFF. In DNA form, the CDR3 reads TGTGCCAGCAGTTTAGTGAGGGCCGGGGAGCTGTTTTTT. Based on the CDR3 plus reference TRBV28 and TRBJ2-2, the full variable domain is DVKVTQSSRYLVKRTGEKVFLECVQDMDHENMFWYRQDPGLGLRLIYFSYDVKMKEKGDIPEGYSVSREKKERFSLILESASTNQTSMYLCASSLVRAGELFFGEGSRLTVL.

This clone is labeled as large. The chain joins TRBV6-6 to TRBJ2-3; D gene uncertain. Between the trimmed V and J ends, which lost 2 bases and 2 bases, there was a span of 8 bases. Germline CDR1 reads MNHNY; CDR2 reads SVGAGI (reference sequence). The CDR3 spans 14 residues. CDR3 region: CASSYRRHTDTQYF. CDR3 DNA: TGTGCCAGCAGTTACCGGCGGCACACAGATACGCAGTATTTT.

This clone was detected a few times. This rearrangement joins TRBV28 to TRBJ2-6; no clear D gene. V lost 1 base and J lost 9, with 16 bases in between. This CDR3 comprises 16 residues. The germline gives CDR1 MDHEN, CDR2 SYDVKM. CDR3 region: CASSLYVGQSNNVLTF. The CDR3 coding sequence is TGTGCCAGCAGTTTATATGTGGGTCAGTCCAACAACGTCCTGACTTTC.

The CDR3: CASSPSRTQQETQYF. The CDR3 region has the DNA TGTGCCAGCAGTCCCTCACGGACACAGCAAGAGACCCAGTACTTC. This sequence joins TRBV2 and TRBJ2-5; TRBD1 is a possible D gene (5 bases). CDR1 is SNHLY, CDR2 FYNNEI, per germline. The CDR3 is 15 amino acids. V gave up 5 bases and J gave up 2 bases, with 15 bases separating them.

This clone was seen a few times. The chain joins TRBV6-1 to TRBJ1-1; TRBD1 aligns across 12 bases. This CDR3 comprises 16 residues. The V and J ends lost 6 bases and 4 bases, in that order; junction bases with no gene match: 9. CDR1 and CDR2 from the germline V gene are MNHNS and SASEGT. The CDR3 here is CASRGGTGGLGTEAFF. In DNA form, the CDR3 reads TGTGCCAGCAGGGGAGGGACAGGGGGCTTGGGCACTGAAGCTTTCTTT.

This clone is medium-sized within its sample. The chain combines TRBV3-1 with TRBJ2-2, with unresolved D. The CDR3 length is 12 residues. The V and J ends lost 5 bases and 6 bases respectively, with 7 bases between them. CDR1 is LGHDT and CDR2 is YNNKEL in the germline V gene (reference sequence). The CDR3 protein is CASSAPPGELFF. CDR3 sequence (DNA): TGTGCCAGCAGCGCTCCCCCCGGGGAGCTGTTTTTT.

This clone was seen many times. This may be a read error, as it is one base from a much larger clone. Other DNA sequences in this sample translate to the same CDR3. The J gene is TRBJ2-2, the V gene TRBV2; no clear D gene. V shed 8 bases and J shed 2 bases, with 9 bases lying between them. The CDR3 length is 13 residues. The germline V gene encodes CDR1 SNHLY and CDR2 FYNNEI. The CDR3 sequence: CASADANTGELFF. In DNA form, the CDR3 reads TGTGCCAGCGCGGACGCAAACACCGGGGAGCTGTTTTTT.

In this sample, this clone turned up a few times. The chain couples TRBV6-1 to TRBJ2-1; TRBD2 aligns across 7 bases. Per the germline V gene, CDR1 is MNHNS and CDR2 is SASEGT. The CDR3 runs 15 residues. Unmatched junction bases numbered 14, after V lost 6 bases and J lost 9 bases. CDR3 coding DNA: TGTGCCAGCAGCTTGACGCGTGGCGGGAGTGGTGAGCAGTTCTTC. Encoded protein: CASSLTRGGSGEQFF.

The chain is built from TRBV4-1 and TRBJ2-1; 13 bases are a match to TRBD2. In germline, CDR1 is MGHRA, CDR2 YSYEKL. This CDR3 spans 16 amino acids. V trimming: 5 bases; J trimming: 7 bases; junction bases outside the gene matches: 8. This chain's CDR3 is CASSTQLAGGTNEQFF. CDR3 coding DNA: TGCGCCAGCAGCACCCAACTAGCGGGAGGGACAAATGAGCAGTTCTTC.

This clone was picked up a small number of times. Here the CDR3 omits its conserved ending phenylalanine or tryptophan, so a read error is the likely source. The chain carries TRBV28 and TRBJ1-2; D not resolved. The CDR3 totals 13 residues. Germline CDR1 MDHEN, CDR2 SYDVKM. V gave up 7 bases and J gave up 10 bases, with 19 bases separating them. The CDR3 sequence: CASIPVWAGVYTL. CDR3 coding DNA: TGTGCCAGCATCCCCGTGTGGGCGGGAGTCTACACCCTC.

This rearrangement joins TRBV7-8 to TRBJ1-2; possible D gene TRBD1, 5 bases. Deletions cut 6 bases from V and 6 bases from J, with 17 bases between. Germline CDR1 reads SGHVS; CDR2 reads FQNEAQ. The CDR3 spans 14 residues. CDR3 nucleotides: TGTGCCAGCAGTCCGGATGGGGCTGAAGATGGCTACACCTTC. It yields the protein CASSPDGAEDGYTF. Looking up the rest from reference TRBV7-8 and TRBJ1-2 gives the full variable domain: GAGVSQSPRYKVAKRGQDVALRCDPISGHVSLFWYQQALGQGPEFLTYFQNEAQLDKSGLPSDRFFAERPEGSVSTLKIQRTQQEDSAVYLCASSPDGAEDGYTFGSGTRLTVV.

Ten or more counts support this clone. The chain uses TRBV4-2 and TRBJ2-3; D unresolved. In germline, CDR1 is LGHNA, CDR2 YNFKEQ. The CDR3 is 15 amino acids. Trimming cost V 3 bases and J 0 bases, with 10 bases left between them. The CDR3 DNA reads TGTGCCAGCAGCCAGAAGAGCGCTAGCACAGATACGCAGTATTTT. Translation: CASSQKSASTDTQYF.

V and J are TRBV6-1 and TRBJ2-1; D is ambiguous. Per germline, CDR1 MNHNS and CDR2 SASEGT. V gave up 3 bases and J gave up 3 bases, with 12 bases separating them. There are 15 residues in the CDR3. The CDR3 reads CASSDVRARYNEQFF. The CDR3, as DNA: TGTGCCAGCAGTGATGTGAGAGCTCGCTACAATGAGCAGTTCTTC.

This clone was seen a handful of times. The chain employs TRBV27 and TRBJ2-7; TRBD1 matches 8 bases. V gave up 7 bases and J gave up 2 bases; unmatched junction bases: 7. The CDR3 is 14 amino acids. The germline V gene encodes CDR1 MNHEY and CDR2 SMNVEV (reference sequence). The CDR3 coding sequence is TGTGCCAGCATATCGCGGGACAGGCCCTACGAGCAGTACTTC. Amino acids: CASISRDRPYEQYF.